A single sample is the source of the 12 T cell receptor beta chains below, sequenced in a study of regulatory T cells in long-lasting Graves disease. Construction of TCR beta libraries relied on iRepertoire HTBI primers and on Arm-PCR targeting CDR3 regions. MiXCR was run by TCRdb on the multiplex PCR reads, yielding one entry per CDR3 protein. Here the sample spans over 200,000 distinct CDR3 sequences, about a sixth being singletons. Time point here: newly diagnosed GD, antithyroid drugs for less than 3 months. PBMC RNA served as the TCR library source. This specimen was peripheral blood mononuclear cells (PBMCs), taken at new diagnosis, from a patient treated with antithyroid drugs. The receptors here all came from a female donor with Graves disease.

With respect to this clonotype: A much larger clone differs by one base, so this may be a read error. The rearrangement links TRBV4-2 to TRBJ2-7; D gene ambiguous. CDR1 LGHNA and CDR2 YNFKEQ come from the germline V gene. This CDR3 is 17 amino acids long. With 0 bases removed from V and 5 bases from J, the gap between germline ends came to 20 bases. The CDR3 loop reads CASSQERDWVGPHEQYF. The DNA of the CDR3 is TGTGCCAGCAGCCAAGAGAGAGATTGGGTGGGTCCCCACGAGCAGTACTTC.

This clonotype was seen ten or more times. The V and J genes are TRBV5-6 and TRBJ1-2; 10 bases match TRBD1. CDR3 size: 15 residues. Germline V gives CDR1 SGHDT, CDR2 YYEEEE. V trimming: 0 bases; J trimming: 4 bases; junction bases outside the gene matches: 3. Written as DNA, the CDR3 is TGTGCCAGCAGCTTGGTAGGACAGGGGGTCTATGGCTACACCTTC. This encodes CASSLVGQGVYGYTF.

This clonotype was detected many times. The rearrangement joins TRBV5-1 to TRBJ2-2, with TRBD2 matching 10 bases. This CDR3 comprises 15 residues. CDR1 and CDR2 from the germline V gene are SGHRS and YFSETQ. The V segment lost 9 bases and the J segment 0 bases; nucleotides outside the gene matches: 5. The CDR3 spells CATSGLAANTGELFF. In nucleotides, the CDR3 is TGCGCCACCTCCGGACTAGCGGCGAACACCGGGGAGCTGTTTTTT. The full variable domain, its missing parts supplied by reference TRBV5-1 and TRBJ2-2, is KAGVTQTPRYLIKTRGQQVTLSCSPISGHRSVSWYQQTPGQGLQFLFEYFSETQRNKGNFPGRFSGRQFSNSRSEMNVSTLELGDSALYLCATSGLAANTGELFFGEGSRLTVL.

Many counts were recorded for this clonotype. The CDR3 DNA reads as TGTGCCACCAGCAGACTCAGTGGGGGGTCCTATGGCTACACCTTC. Its protein is CATSRLSGGSYGYTF. This chain links TRBV15 with TRBJ1-2; possibly TRBD1 for D (5 bases). This CDR3 contains 15 residues. V was cut by 2 bases and J by 4 bases, with 14 bases left in between. Germline lookup yields CDR1 LNHNV and CDR2 YYDKDF (reference sequence). The full variable domain, completed using reference TRBV15 and TRBJ1-2, is DAMVIQNPRYQVTQFGKPVTLSCSQTLNHNVMYWYQQKSSQAPKLLFHYYDKDFNNEADTPDNFQSRRPNTSFCFLDIRSPGLGDTAMYLCATSRLSGGSYGYTFGSGTRLTVV.

The genes are TRBV20-1 and TRBJ2-3; TRBD2 might be the D (5 bases). Germline CDR1 reads DFQATT; CDR2 reads SNEGSKA (reference sequence). This CDR3 has 14 amino acids. V was shortened by 1 base and J by 4 bases, with 12 bases between the two germline ends. The CDR3 sequence: CSARGVLGADTQYF. The CDR3 DNA is TGCAGTGCTAGAGGAGTACTAGGCGCAGATACGCAGTATTTT.

The CDR3 nucleotides are TGTGCCAGCAGTTTAATGGGGACTGGGGCCAACGTCCTGACTTTC. It translates to CASSLMGTGANVLTF. V gene TRBV6-5 combines with J gene TRBJ2-6; the D is unclear. The CDR3 totals 15 residues. Germline V gene data show CDR1 as MNHEY and CDR2 as SVGAGI. V lost 4 bases and J 2 bases, leaving 9 bases between the germline ends.

There are many counts of this clonotype. J is TRBJ1-1 and V is TRBV30; D call uncertain. In germline, CDR1 is GTSNPN, CDR2 SVGIG (reference sequence). This CDR3 is 15 amino acids long. V was trimmed by 0 bases and J by 4 bases, leaving 15 bases between them. CDR3 sequence (DNA): TGTGCCTGGAGTGTAAGATCCCTGGTAGGCACTGAAGCTTTCTTT. This sequence encodes CAWSVRSLVGTEAFF.

In this sample, this clonotype turned up many times. This chain connects TRBV12-3 or TRBV12-4 to TRBJ2-5; 7 nucleotides match TRBD1. This CDR3 region has 14 residues. Unmatched junction bases numbered 10, after V lost 7 bases and J lost 5 bases. The CDR3 nucleotides read TGTGCCAGCACCGATACAGGGGTTAGGGAGACCCAGTACTTC. As protein: CASTDTGVRETQYF.

This clonotype was counted many times. V is TRBV20-1 and J is TRBJ1-1; D unresolved. The V gene lost 1 base and the J gene lost 1 base, with 7 bases spanning the gap. There are 13 residues in the CDR3. Germline CDR1 is DFQATT and CDR2 is SNEGSKA (reference sequence). CDR3 DNA: TGCAGTGCTAGAGCAGGAACGAACACTGAAGCTTTCTTT. Its translation: CSARAGTNTEAFF.

This clonotype was found many times. The rearrangement uses TRBV6-1 and TRBJ1-2; D is possibly TRBD1 (5 bases). CDR3 size: 13 residues. Germline loops: CDR1 MNHNS, CDR2 SASEGT. Trimming cost V 5 bases and J 4 bases, with 11 bases left between them. As DNA, the CDR3 is TGTGCCAGCAGTCAGGGCTTCGGCTATGGCTACACCTTC. It is translated as CASSQGFGYGYTF.

This clonotype was recorded at least ten times. The rearrangement links TRBV11-2 to TRBJ2-3; weak D call: TRBD2 (5 bases). Germline CDR1 SGHAT, CDR2 FQNNGV. V lost 1 base, J lost 6 bases, and 11 bases lay in between. CDR3 length: 14 residues. The DNA of the CDR3 is TGTGCCAGCAGCTTAGTATCGGGGAAGGATACGCAGTATTTT. Protein product: CASSLVSGKDTQYF.

In its sample, this clonotype was seen many times. V usage is TRBV11-2 and J usage is TRBJ2-3, with D possibly being TRBD2 (6 bases). CDR1 is SGHAT and CDR2 is FQNNGV in the germline V gene. CDR3 length: 17 residues. V gave up 1 base and J gave up 6 bases, with 20 bases separating them. The CDR3 spells CASSLGTGRGGPDTQYF. The CDR3 coding sequence is TGTGCCAGCAGCTTAGGTACGGGGAGAGGAGGGCCCGATACGCAGTATTTT.